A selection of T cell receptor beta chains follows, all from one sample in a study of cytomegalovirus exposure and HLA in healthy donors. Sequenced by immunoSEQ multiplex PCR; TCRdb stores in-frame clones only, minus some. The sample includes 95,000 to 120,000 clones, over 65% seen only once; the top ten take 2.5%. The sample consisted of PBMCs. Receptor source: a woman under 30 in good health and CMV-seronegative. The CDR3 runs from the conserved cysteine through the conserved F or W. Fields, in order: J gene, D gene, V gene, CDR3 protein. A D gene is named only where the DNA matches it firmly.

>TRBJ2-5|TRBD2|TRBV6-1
CASSEGGLAGGGVETQYF
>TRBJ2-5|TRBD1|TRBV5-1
CASSRGTGQETQYF
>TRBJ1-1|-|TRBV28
CASFPGEGTEAFF
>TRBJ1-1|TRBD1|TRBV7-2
CASSTRQGTEAFF
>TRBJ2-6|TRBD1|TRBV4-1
CASSQDVSGGIGANVLTF
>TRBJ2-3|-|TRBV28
CASSFVIEAGTDTQYF
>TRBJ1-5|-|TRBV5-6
CASSLGRAYSNQPQHF
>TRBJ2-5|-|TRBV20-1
CSASGGETQYF
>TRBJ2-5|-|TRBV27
CASSLWAGQETQYF
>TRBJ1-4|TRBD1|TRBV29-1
CSVDPGTGVGKLFF
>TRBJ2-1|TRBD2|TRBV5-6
CASSFLGSGRWSEQFF
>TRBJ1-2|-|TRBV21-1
CASSSPTGVGWHGYTF
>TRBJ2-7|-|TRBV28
CASSLAGVKYF
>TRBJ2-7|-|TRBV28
CASSSSTIPYEQYF
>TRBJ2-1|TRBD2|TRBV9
CASSPRSGIQYNEQFF
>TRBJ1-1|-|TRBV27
CASRSHNMNTEAFF
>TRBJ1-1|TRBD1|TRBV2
CASRTTRGLWAEAFF
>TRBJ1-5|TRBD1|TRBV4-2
CASSRTGGSPQHF
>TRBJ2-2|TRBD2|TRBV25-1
CASSALAANTGELFF
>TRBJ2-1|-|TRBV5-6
CASFYAGGGYNEQFF
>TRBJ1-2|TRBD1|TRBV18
CASSPPGDRANYGYTF
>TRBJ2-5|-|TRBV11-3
CASSLSGGTRQETQYF
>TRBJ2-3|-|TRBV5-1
CASSPGVSTDTQYF
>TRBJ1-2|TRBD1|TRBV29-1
CSAAGQGLYGYTF
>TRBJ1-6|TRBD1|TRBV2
CASSDPGTGVSPLHF
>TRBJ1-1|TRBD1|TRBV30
CAWSNRGTEAFF
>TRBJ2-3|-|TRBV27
CASSTRRDTQYF
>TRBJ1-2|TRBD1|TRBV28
CASRGTGDNYGYTF
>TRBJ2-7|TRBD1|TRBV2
CASKGQGAYEQYF
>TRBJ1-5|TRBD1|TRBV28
CASSSIQGYQPQHF
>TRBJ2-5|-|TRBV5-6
CASSLRGETQYF
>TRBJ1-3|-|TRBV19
CASSSSGLLGGNTIYF
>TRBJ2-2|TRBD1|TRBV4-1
CASSQTDRGFYGELFF
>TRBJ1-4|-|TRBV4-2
CASSQNPDGGWDEKLFF
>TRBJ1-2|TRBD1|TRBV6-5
CASSSDRGYGYTF
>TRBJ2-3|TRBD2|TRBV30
CAWSVGSGGTDTQYF